This entry is about one T cell receptor beta chain. The antigen remains unidentified. The CDR3 is 12 residues long. Trimming removed 4 bases from V and 5 bases from J, with 10 bases in between. Germline V gives CDR1 SGHNT, CDR2 YYREEE (reference sequence). These data belong to a study of cytomegalovirus exposure and HLA in healthy donors. The wider study: The roughly 120 validation repertoires matched the roughly 630 first-cohort repertoires in platform, a later analysis reported. Study findings and constraints: The study labeled approximately 150 TCR beta chains cytomegalovirus-associated. It was confirmed in vitro that a few of the CMV-associated chains were specific for CMV antigens.

The repertoire was sequenced with immunoSEQ multiplex PCR; TCRdb's copy has only in-frame clones and lacks some. This repertoire shows about 110,000 clones, 88% found once; its top ten account for roughly 2.2%. V is TRBV5-4 and J is TRBJ2-7, with a possible D match to TRBD2 (6 bases). Sequencing input: PBMCs. The TCR comes from a young woman in good health and CMV-seronegative. The CDR3 DNA reads TGTGCCAGCAGCCCCCGGAGGGACGAGCAGTACTTC. Translating gives CASSPRRDEQYF.